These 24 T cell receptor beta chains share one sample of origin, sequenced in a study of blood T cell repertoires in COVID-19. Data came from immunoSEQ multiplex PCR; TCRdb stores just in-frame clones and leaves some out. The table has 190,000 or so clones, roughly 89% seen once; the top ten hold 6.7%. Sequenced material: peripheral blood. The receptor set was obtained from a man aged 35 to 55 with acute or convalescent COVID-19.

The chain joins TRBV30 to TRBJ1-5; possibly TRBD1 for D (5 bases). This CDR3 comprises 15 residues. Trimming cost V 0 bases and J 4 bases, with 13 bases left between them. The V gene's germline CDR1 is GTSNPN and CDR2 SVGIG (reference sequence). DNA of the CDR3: TGTGCCTGGAGTGTACCAGGGCCCTTAAATCAGCCCCAGCATTTT. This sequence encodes CAWSVPGPLNQPQHF.

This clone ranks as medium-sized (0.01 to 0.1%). The CDR3: CASSFQGSTEAFF. DNA for the CDR3: TGTGCCAGCAGTTTCCAGGGCTCCACTGAAGCTTTCTTT. This chain connects TRBV27 to TRBJ1-1; D is perhaps TRBD1 (5 bases). The CDR3 contains 13 residues. Trimming took 3 bases from V and 4 from J, leaving 9 bases between them. Germline values: CDR1 MNHEY, CDR2 SMNVEV (reference sequence).

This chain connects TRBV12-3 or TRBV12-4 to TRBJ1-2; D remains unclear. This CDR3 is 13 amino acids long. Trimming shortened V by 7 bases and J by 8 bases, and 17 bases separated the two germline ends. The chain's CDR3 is CASNTHQDVGYTF. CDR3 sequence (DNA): TGTGCCAGCAACACACACCAGGATGTGGGCTACACCTTC.

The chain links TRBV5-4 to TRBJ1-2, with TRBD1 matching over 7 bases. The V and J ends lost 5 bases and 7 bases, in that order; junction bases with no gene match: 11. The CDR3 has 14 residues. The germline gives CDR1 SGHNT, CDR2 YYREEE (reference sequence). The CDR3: CASRDRVDLGGYTF. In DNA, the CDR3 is TGTGCCAGCAGAGACAGGGTTGATTTGGGTGGCTACACCTTC.

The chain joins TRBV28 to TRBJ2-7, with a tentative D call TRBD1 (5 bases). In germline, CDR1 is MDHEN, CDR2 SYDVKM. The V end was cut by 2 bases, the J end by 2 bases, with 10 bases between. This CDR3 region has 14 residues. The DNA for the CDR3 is TGTGCCAGCAGTTTAATCTCACAGGCCTACGAGCAGTACTTC. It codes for CASSLISQAYEQYF.

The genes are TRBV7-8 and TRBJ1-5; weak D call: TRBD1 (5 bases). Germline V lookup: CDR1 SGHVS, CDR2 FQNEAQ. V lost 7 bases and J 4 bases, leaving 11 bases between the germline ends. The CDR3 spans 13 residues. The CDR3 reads CASTRGGNQPQHF. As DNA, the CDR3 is TGTGCCAGCACCCGCGGGGGAAATCAGCCCCAGCATTTT.

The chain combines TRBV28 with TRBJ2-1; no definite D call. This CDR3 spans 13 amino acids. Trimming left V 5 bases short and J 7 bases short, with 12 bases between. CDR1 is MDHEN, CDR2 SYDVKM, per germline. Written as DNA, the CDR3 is TGTGCCAGCAGTCCCCTCTTCCGGAATGAGCAGTTCTTC. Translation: CASSPLFRNEQFF.

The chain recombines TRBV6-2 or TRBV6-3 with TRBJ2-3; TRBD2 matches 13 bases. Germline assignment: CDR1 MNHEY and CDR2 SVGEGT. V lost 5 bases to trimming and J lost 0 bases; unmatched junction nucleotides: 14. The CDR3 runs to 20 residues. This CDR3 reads CASSLVRLAGGYSSTDTQYF. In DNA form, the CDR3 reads TGTGCCAGCAGTCTCGTCAGACTAGCGGGGGGATACTCTAGCACAGATACGCAGTATTTT.

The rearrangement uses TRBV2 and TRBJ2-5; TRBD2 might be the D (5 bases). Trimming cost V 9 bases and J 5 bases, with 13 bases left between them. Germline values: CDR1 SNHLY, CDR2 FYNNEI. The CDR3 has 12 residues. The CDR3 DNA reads TGTGCCAGTTTTACAAGGAGGGAGACCCAGTACTTC. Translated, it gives CASFTRRETQYF.

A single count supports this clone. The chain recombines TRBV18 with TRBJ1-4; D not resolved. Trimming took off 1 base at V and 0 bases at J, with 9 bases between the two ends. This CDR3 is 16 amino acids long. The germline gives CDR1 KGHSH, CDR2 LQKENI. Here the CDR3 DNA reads TGTGCCAGCTCACCACGCGCGGGGTCAACTAATGAAAAACTGTTTTTT. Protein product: CASSPRAGSTNEKLFF. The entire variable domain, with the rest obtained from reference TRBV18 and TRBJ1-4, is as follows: NAGVMQNPRHLVRRRGQEARLRCSPMKGHSHVYWYRQLPEEGLKFMVYLQKENIIDESGMPKERFSAEFPKEGPSILRIQQVVRGDSAAYFCASSPRAGSTNEKLFFGSGTQLSVL.

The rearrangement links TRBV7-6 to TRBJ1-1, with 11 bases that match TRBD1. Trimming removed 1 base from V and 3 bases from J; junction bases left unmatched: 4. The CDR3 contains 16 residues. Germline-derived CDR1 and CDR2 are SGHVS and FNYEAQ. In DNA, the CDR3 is TGTGCCAGCAGCTTAGACAGGGACAGGGGGTACACTGAAGCTTTCTTT. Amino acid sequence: CASSLDRDRGYTEAFF.

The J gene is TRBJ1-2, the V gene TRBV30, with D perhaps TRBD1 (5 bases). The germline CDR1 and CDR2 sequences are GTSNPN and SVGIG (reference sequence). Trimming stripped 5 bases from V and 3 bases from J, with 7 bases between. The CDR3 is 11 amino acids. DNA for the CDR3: TGTGCCTGGGGCAGGGACTATGGCTACACCTTC. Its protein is CAWGRDYGYTF.

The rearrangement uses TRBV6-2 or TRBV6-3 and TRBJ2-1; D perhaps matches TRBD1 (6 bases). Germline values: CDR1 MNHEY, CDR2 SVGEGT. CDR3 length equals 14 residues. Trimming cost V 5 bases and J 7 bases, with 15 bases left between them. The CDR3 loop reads CASSILQGMNEQFF. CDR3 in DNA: TGTGCCAGCAGTATCCTACAGGGTATGAATGAGCAGTTCTTC.

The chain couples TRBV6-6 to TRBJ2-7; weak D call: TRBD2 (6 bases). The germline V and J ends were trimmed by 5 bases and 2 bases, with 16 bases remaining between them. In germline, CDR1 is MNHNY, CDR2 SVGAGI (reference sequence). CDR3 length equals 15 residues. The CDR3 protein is CASSPPGTGAYEQYF. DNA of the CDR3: TGTGCCAGCAGTCCTCCTGGGACGGGAGCCTACGAGCAGTACTTC.

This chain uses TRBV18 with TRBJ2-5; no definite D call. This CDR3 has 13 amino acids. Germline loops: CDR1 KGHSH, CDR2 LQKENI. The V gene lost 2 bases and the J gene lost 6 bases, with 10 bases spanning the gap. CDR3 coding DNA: TGTGCCAGCTCACCAGAGCGTACGAAGACCCAGTACTTC. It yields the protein CASSPERTKTQYF.

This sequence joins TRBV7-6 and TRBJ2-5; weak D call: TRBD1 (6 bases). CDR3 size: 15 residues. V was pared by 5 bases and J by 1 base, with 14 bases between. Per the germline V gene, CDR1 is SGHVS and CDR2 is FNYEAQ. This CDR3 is CASSRNRALQETQYF. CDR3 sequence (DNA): TGTGCCAGCAGCAGAAACAGGGCCCTCCAAGAGACCCAGTACTTC.

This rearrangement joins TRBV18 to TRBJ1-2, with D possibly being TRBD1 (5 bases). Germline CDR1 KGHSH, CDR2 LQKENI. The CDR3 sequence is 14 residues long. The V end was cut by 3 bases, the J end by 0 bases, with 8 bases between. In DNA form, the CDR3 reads TGTGCCAGCTCACCCAGGGAAGCTAACTATGGCTACACCTTC. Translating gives CASSPREANYGYTF.

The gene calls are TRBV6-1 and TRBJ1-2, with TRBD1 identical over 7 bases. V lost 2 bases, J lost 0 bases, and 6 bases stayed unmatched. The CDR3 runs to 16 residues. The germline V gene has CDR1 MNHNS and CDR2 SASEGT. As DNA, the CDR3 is TGTGCCAGCAGTGAAACCGGGACAGCTTCTAACTATGGCTACACCTTC. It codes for CASSETGTASNYGYTF.

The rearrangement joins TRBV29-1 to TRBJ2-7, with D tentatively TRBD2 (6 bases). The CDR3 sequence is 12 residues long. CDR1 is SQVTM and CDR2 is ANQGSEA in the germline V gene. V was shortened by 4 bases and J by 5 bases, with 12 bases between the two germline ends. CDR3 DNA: TGCAGCGTTGCCCGTGGGAGGAACGAGCAGTACTTC. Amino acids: CSVARGRNEQYF.

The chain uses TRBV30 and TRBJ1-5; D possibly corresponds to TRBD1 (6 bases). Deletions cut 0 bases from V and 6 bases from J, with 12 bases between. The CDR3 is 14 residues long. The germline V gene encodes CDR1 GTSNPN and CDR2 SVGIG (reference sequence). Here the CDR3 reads CAWSVAGASQPQHF. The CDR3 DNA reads TGTGCCTGGAGTGTAGCGGGGGCAAGTCAGCCCCAGCATTTT.

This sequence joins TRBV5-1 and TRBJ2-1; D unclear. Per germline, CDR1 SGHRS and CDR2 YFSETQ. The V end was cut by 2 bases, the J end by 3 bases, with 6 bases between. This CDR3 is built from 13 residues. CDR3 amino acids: CASSFTDYNEQFF. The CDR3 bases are TGCGCCAGCAGCTTTACAGACTACAATGAGCAGTTCTTC.

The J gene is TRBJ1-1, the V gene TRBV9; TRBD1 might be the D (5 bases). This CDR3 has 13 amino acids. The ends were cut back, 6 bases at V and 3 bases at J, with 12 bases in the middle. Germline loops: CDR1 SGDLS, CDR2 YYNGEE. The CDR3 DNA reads TGTGCCAGCAACCGCGGGGGGGACACTGAAGCTTTCTTT. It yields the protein CASNRGGDTEAFF.

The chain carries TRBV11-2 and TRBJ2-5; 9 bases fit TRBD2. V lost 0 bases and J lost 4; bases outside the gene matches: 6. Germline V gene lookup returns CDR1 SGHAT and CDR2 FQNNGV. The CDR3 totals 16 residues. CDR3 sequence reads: CASSLDLTSGGETQYF. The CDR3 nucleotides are TGTGCCAGCAGCTTAGACCTGACTAGCGGCGGAGAGACCCAGTACTTC.

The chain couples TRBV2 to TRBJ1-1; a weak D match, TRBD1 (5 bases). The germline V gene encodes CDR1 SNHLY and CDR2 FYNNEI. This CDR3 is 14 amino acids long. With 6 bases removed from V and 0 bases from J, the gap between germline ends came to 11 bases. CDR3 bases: TGTGCCAGCAGGACGACAGCTTTGAACACTGAAGCTTTCTTT. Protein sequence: CASRTTALNTEAFF.